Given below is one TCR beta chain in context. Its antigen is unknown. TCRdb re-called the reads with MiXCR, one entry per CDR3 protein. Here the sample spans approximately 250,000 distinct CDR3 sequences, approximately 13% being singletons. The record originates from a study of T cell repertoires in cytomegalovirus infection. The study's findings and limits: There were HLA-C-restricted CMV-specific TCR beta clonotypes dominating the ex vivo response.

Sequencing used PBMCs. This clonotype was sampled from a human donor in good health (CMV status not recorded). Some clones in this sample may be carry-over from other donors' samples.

CDR3 protein: CASRWATDTQYF. The CDR3 DNA follows: TGTGCCAGCCGTTGGGCCACAGATACGCAGTATTTT. V usage is TRBV6-2 or TRBV6-3 and J usage is TRBJ2-3; D uncertain. Trimming pared 8 bases from V and 2 bases from J, leaving 8 bases between. The CDR3 is made up of 12 amino acids. Germline lookup yields CDR1 MNHEY and CDR2 SVGEGT.